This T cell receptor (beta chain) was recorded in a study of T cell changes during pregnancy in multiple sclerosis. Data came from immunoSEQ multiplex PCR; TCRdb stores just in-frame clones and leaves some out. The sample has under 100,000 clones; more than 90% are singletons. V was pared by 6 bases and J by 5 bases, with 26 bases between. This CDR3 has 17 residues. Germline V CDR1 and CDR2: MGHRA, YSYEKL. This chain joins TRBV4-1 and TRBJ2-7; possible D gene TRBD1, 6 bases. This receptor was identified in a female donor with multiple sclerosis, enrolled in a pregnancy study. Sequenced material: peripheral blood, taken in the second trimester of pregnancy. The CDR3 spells CASSSYPAVGAGNEQYF. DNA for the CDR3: TGCGCCAGCAGTTCCTATCCGGCGGTGGGGGCCGGTAACGAGCAGTACTTC.